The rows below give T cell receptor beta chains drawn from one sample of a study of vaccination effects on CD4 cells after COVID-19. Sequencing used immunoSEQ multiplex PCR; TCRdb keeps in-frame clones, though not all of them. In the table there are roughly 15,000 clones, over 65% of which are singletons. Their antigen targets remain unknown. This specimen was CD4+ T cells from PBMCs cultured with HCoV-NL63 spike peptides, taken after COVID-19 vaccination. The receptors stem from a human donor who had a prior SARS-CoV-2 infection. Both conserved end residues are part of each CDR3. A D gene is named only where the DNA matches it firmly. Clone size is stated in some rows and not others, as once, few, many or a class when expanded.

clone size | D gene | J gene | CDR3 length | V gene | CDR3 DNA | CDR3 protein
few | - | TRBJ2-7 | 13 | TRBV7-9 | TGTGCCAGCAGCCTAGGGATACGGGACGAGCAGTACTTC | CASSLGIRDEQYF
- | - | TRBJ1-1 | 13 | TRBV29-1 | TGCAGCGCATCCCCCCTACGGGACACTGAAGCTTTCTTT | CSASPLRDTEAFF
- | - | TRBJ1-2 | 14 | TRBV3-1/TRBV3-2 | TGTGCCAGTAAATCTGGCTCCGCTAACTATGGCTACACCTTC | CASKSGSANYGYTF
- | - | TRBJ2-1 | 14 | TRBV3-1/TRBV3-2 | TGTGCCAGCAGCCAAGCGGCGGGTTACAATGAGCAGTTCTTC | CASSQAAGYNEQFF
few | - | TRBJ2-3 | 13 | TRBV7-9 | TGTGCCAGCAGCTCCACCGGAGGAGATACGCAGTATTTT | CASSSTGGDTQYF
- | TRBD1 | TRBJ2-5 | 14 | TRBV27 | TGTGCCAGCAGTCCTTGGGACAGAAAAGAGACCCAGTACTTC | CASSPWDRKETQYF
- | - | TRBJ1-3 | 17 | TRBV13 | TGTGCCAGCAGCTTAGAGGCCGGGCTAAAACCTGGAAACACCATATATTTT | CASSLEAGLKPGNTIYF
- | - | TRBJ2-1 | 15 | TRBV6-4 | TGTGCCAGCAGTGACTCCAGCGGCTCCTACAATGAGCAGTTCTTC | CASSDSSGSYNEQFF
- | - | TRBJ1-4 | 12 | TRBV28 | TGTGCCAGCAGCGAGGGGAATGAAAAACTGTTTTTT | CASSEGNEKLFF
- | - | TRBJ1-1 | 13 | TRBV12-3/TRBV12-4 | TGTGCCAGCAGCTGGACACCGAACACTGAAGCTTTCTTT | CASSWTPNTEAFF
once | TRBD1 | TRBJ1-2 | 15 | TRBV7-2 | TGTGCCAGCAGCCCTAGGACAGGGATAAGTCGGGGCTACACCTTC | CASSPRTGISRGYTF
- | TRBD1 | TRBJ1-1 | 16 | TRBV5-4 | TGTGCCAGCAGCTTGGAGGGACAGGGGCTGAACACTGAAGCTTTCTTT | CASSLEGQGLNTEAFF
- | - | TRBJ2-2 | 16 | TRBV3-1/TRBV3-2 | TGTGCCAGCAGCCCGCTACCGACGACAGGCACCGGGGAGCTGTTTTTT | CASSPLPTTGTGELFF
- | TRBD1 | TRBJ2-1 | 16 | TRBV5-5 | TGTGCCAGCAGCGCGTACAGGGGTTTCGGACTGGATGAGCAGTTCTTC | CASSAYRGFGLDEQFF
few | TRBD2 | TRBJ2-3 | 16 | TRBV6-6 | TGTGCCAGCAGTGGGCGGATGGGGGGGTGGACAGATACGCAGTATTTT | CASSGRMGGWTDTQYF
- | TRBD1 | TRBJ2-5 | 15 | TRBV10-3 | TGTGCCATCAGTGTCGACAGGGGGCGCAGAGAGACCCAGTACTTC | CAISVDRGRRETQYF
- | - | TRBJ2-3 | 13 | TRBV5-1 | TGCGCCAGCAGCTTGGGGGTAGTGGATACGCAGTATTTT | CASSLGVVDTQYF
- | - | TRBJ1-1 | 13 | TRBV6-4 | TGTGCCAGCAGTCGGCAGGCGAACACTGAAGCTTTCTTT | CASSRQANTEAFF
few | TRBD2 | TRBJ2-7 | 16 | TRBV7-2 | TGTGCCAGCAGCTTTGCGACCGGGAGGGGACGCTACGAGCAGTACTTC | CASSFATGRGRYEQYF
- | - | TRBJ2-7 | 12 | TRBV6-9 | TGTGCCAGCGGCAACTCTACCTACGAGCAGTACTTC | CASGNSTYEQYF
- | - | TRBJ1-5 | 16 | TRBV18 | TGTGCCAGCTCACCTTCCTGGGACGGGGGGGATCAGCCCCAGCATTTT | CASSPSWDGGDQPQHF
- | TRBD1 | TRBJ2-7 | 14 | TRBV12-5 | TGTGCTAGTGGGGTCGGGGACAGGGACCACGAGCAGTACTTC | CASGVGDRDHEQYF
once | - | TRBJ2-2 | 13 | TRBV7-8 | TGTGCCAGCAGCTTATACGGGGACGGGGAGCTGTTTTTT | CASSLYGDGELFF
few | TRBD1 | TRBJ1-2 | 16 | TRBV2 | TGTGCCAGCAGTCCGGGAGGGGACAGAAGTAACTATGGCTACACCTTC | CASSPGGDRSNYGYTF
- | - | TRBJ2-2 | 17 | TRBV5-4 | TGTGCCAGCAGCTTGGCCTTAAGGGAAGGGGTATCCGGGGAGCTGTTTTTT | CASSLALREGVSGELFF
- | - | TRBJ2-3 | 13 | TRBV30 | TGTGCCTGGAGTGGAAAGGGCGCAGATACGCAGTATTTT | CAWSGKGADTQYF
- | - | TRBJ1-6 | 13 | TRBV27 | TGTGCCAGCAGCCCCAGGGGAAATTCACCCCTCCACTTT | CASSPRGNSPLHF
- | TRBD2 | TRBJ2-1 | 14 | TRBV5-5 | TGTGCCAGCGGAAAAGCGGGAGTTAACAATGAGCAGTTCTTC | CASGKAGVNNEQFF
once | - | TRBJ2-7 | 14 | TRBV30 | TGTGCCTGGCTGGGTACCGGGACTTCCTACGAGCAGTACTTC | CAWLGTGTSYEQYF
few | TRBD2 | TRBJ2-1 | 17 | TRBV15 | TGTGCCACCAGCAGAGCACTAGCGGAAAGCTCCTACAATGAGCAGTTCTTC | CATSRALAESSYNEQFF
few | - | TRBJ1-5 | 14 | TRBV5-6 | TGTGCCAGCAGCATAGGGACGGGCTTTCAGCCCCAGCATTTT | CASSIGTGFQPQHF
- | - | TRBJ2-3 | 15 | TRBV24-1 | TGTGCCACCAGTGATAAGACAGAACCCCTAGATACGCAGTATTTT | CATSDKTEPLDTQYF
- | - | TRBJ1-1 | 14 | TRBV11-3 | TGTGCCAGCAGCTTTTCGGGGGTAAACACTGAAGCTTTCTTT | CASSFSGVNTEAFF
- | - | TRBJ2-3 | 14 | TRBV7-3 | TGTGCCAGCAGCGCCGCATCTAGCACAGATACGCAGTATTTT | CASSAASSTDTQYF
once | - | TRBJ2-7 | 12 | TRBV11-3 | TGTGCCAGCAGCCGGAGTATCTACGAGCAGTACTTC | CASSRSIYEQYF
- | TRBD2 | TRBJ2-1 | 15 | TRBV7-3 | TGTGCCAGCAGCTTAAGACTAGCGGGTATTTCTGGGCAGTTCTTC | CASSLRLAGISGQFF
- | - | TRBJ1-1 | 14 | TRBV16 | TGTGCCAGCAGCCCCCAGGGAGCGAACACTGAAGCTTTCTTT | CASSPQGANTEAFF
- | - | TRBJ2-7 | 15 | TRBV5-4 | TGTGCCAGCAGCTTACGAGGGGGGAGAATCTACGAGCAGTACTTC | CASSLRGGRIYEQYF
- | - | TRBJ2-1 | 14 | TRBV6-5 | TGTGCCAGCAGTTACTCGATAGTATTCAATGAGCAGTTCTTC | CASSYSIVFNEQFF
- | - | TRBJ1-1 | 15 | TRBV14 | TGTGCCAGCAGCCAAGGGCAGGGGTTGGTGACTGAAGCTTTCTTT | CASSQGQGLVTEAFF
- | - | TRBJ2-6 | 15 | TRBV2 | TGTGCCAGCAGTGAGAGGGCGTCTGGGGCCAACGTCCTGACTTTC | CASSERASGANVLTF
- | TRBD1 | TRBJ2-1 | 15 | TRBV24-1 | TGTGCCACCAGTGATCCCGGACAGGGGTTGGATGAGCAGTTCTTC | CATSDPGQGLDEQFF
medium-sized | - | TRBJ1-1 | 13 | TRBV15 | TGTGCCACCAGCAGGAAACCAGGGGCTGAAGCTTTCTTT | CATSRKPGAEAFF
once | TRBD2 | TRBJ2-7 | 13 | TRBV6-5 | TGTGCCAGCAGTTCATTGCGGGAGTTCGAGCAGTACTTC | CASSSLREFEQYF
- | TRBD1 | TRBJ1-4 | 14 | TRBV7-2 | TGTGCCAGCAGCCAAAACAGGGGTGGTGAAAAACTGTTTTTT | CASSQNRGGEKLFF
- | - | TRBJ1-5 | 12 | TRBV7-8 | TGTGCCAGCGGAGACGAGGGGCAGCCCCAGCATTTT | CASGDEGQPQHF
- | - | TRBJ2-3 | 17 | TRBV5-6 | TGTGCCAGCAGCCCTCTGGGGAGGAGGGCTAACACAGATACGCAGTATTTT | CASSPLGRRANTDTQYF
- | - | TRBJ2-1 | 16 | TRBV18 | TGTGCCAGCTCCACCATCTGGAGCACAGCCTACAATGAGCAGTTCTTC | CASSTIWSTAYNEQFF
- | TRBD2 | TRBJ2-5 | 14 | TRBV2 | TGTGCCAGCACTGCCGGGACTAGAGGACAGACCCAGTACTTC | CASTAGTRGQTQYF
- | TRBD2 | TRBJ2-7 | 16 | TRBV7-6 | TGTGCCAGCAGCCCCTCTAGCGGGAGGGCCGAGTACGAGCAGTACTTC | CASSPSSGRAEYEQYF
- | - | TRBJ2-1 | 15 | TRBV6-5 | TGTGCCAGCAGGTGGACGGAGAGCTCCTACAATGAGCAGTTCTTC | CASRWTESSYNEQFF
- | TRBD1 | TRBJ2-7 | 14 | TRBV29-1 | TGCAGCGCCGTCGACAGGGGACAGTCCTACGAGCAGTACTTC | CSAVDRGQSYEQYF